This TCR beta chain was identified in a study of cytomegalovirus exposure and HLA in healthy donors. Across the study: In an early release, HLA-typed donors contributed some 82 million unique TCR sequences.

From germline, CDR1 is LNHDA and CDR2 SQIVND (reference sequence). With 5 bases clipped from V and 0 bases from J, the junction kept 8 bases outside the gene matches. This CDR3 contains 16 residues. Vbeta (60) and Jbeta (13) primers were used in the PCR. Libraries were prepared by immunoSEQ multiplex PCR; TCRdb keeps only in-frame clonotypes and omits some of them. The sample includes 130,000 to 150,000 clones, about 80% seen only once; the top ten take roughly 4%. The receptor comes from a man in his forties in good health and CMV-seropositive. The chain is built from TRBV19 and TRBJ2-3; 7 nucleotides line up with TRBD1. Sample: PBMCs. The chain's CDR3 is CASSAPGTASTDTQYF. The DNA for the CDR3 is TGTGCCAGTAGTGCCCCCGGGACAGCTAGCACAGATACGCAGTATTTT. Complete variable domain (other parts from reference TRBV19 and TRBJ2-3): DGGITQSPKYLFRKEGQNVTLSCEQNLNHDAMYWYRQDPGQGLRLIYYSQIVNDFQKGDIAEGYSVSREKKESFPLTVTSAQKNPTAFYLCASSAPGTASTDTQYFGPGTRLTVL.